This TCR beta chain emerged from a study of OX40 agonist ivuxolimab in advanced cancers. Blood sampling took place at baseline, cycle 4 day 1, and cycle 7 day 1. Germline CDR1 and CDR2: MNHEY and SMNVEV (reference sequence). The CDR3 length is 14 residues. V dropped 6 bases and J dropped 2; count of bases not matched to a gene: 6. Using immunoSEQ multiplex PCR, the repertoire was profiled, and TCRdb retains in-frame clones only, with some absent. The table lists 55,000 to 80,000 clones, roughly 87% of them singletons. The TCR sequence derives from an adult with an advanced solid tumor such as melanoma, head and neck, liver or kidney cancer. The chain recombines TRBV27 with TRBJ2-7; TRBD1 aligns across 8 bases. The sample consisted of CD4+ or CD8+ T cells sorted from blood, taken in a trial of the OX40 agonist ivuxolimab. The CDR3 reads CASSYGTGPYEQYF. The CDR3 nucleotides are TGTGCCAGCAGCTATGGGACAGGTCCCTACGAGCAGTACTTC.